This paragraph covers one T cell receptor (beta chain) sequence. In the study's own analysis: Estimation of nucleated cell counts was performed using reference gene primer amplification. Repertoires were generated with immunoSEQ multiplex PCR, while TCRdb's copy carries only in-frame clones and drops some. Clonal size and the V and J genes are those of that table, whereas D and trimming came from the DNA. The sample has 200,000 to 250,000 clones, about nine tenths seen once; the top ten hold 2.5% to 3%. This record belongs to a study of blood T cell repertoires in COVID-19. Study-wide context: The analysed material was cDNA or gDNA that came from T cells, B-cell-depleted T cells, or PBMCs.

The age range of participants was 18 to 89 years, with residence in 20 to 25 US areas. The study assigned cohorts using participant-reported clinical history. The receptor comes from a woman in her twenties or thirties who had recovered from COVID-19. Source material: PBMCs or T cells enriched from blood (not recorded which).

The CDR3 DNA reads as TGTGCCAGCAGCTTAGAGGGAGACAGGGGTCGCTACACCTTC. It encodes CASSLEGDRGRYTF. The genes are TRBV7-9 and TRBJ1-2; TRBD1 aligns across 8 bases. V was clipped by 1 base and J by 9 bases; unmatched bases: 7. CDR3 length equals 14 residues. Germline lookup yields CDR1 SEHNR and CDR2 FQNEAQ (reference sequence).